In its sample, the clone carrying this T cell receptor beta chain was seen many times. Its antigen remains unidentified. These data belong to a study of regulatory T cells in long-lasting Graves disease. In the study overall: The study counted Graves' disease as persistent given over 5 years of antithyroid drugs and positive TSH receptor antibodies. Overall study results and limits: Thyroid tissue went unstudied; only peripheral blood was examined.

Time point indicated: persistent/refractory GD, antithyroid drugs over 5 years with positive TRAb. From PBMCs, RNA was extracted and then used to make the TCR library. The TCR beta library used iRepertoire HTBI primers with Arm-PCR amplification of CDR3. Authors' processing steps: Overall, samples carried approximately 60 TRBV and about 14 TRBJ segments. TCRdb re-derived calls from the multiplex PCR reads in MiXCR, one entry per CDR3 protein. TCRdb assigned the V and J calls; the authors' analysis was not used. The sample lists 700,000 or so distinct CDR3 sequences; approximately 29% were seen once. The sequenced sample was peripheral blood mononuclear cells (PBMCs), obtained when the disease was refractory, from a patient treated with antithyroid drugs. The source of this sequence is a female donor with Graves disease.

The CDR3, as DNA: TGTGCCAGCAGTGAATCGACAGGGATCGGTCGGTCCTTCGGCTACACCTTC. Encoded protein: CASSESTGIGRSFGYTF. The rearrangement uses TRBV6-1 and TRBJ1-2; 7 bases match TRBD1. The CDR3 is made up of 17 amino acids. Trimming at V came to 2 bases and at J to 8 bases, leaving 17 bases not matched to a gene. Looked up from germline, CDR1 is MNHNS and CDR2 is SASEGT.